One sample yielded the 25 T cell receptor beta chains listed below, sequenced in a study of OX40 agonist ivuxolimab in advanced cancers. Only in-frame clones appear in the TCRdb table, and some are missing; sequencing was by immunoSEQ multiplex PCR. The data hold fewer than 35,000 clones, with 80% to 90% observed a single time. Sample: CD4+ or CD8+ T cells sorted from blood, taken in a trial of the OX40 agonist ivuxolimab. The receptors originated from an adult with an advanced solid tumor such as melanoma, head and neck, liver or kidney cancer.

This chain joins TRBV30 and TRBJ1-2; no definite D call. Germline CDR1 reads GTSNPN; CDR2 reads SVGIG (reference sequence). V was cut by 3 bases and J by 1 base, with 9 bases left in between. CDR3 length: 13 residues. The CDR3 reads CAWSISHNYGYTF. CDR3 bases: TGTGCCTGGAGCATCAGTCATAACTATGGCTACACCTTC.

The gene calls are TRBV5-4 and TRBJ2-3, with 8 bases lining up with TRBD2. The CDR3 length is 17 residues. The trim removed 0 bases at V and 4 bases at J, leaving 10 bases unmatched. CDR1 and CDR2 (germline): SGHNT, YYREEE (reference sequence). CDR3: CASSLEVAGGGADTQYF. The CDR3 region has the DNA TGTGCCAGCAGCTTGGAGGTGGCGGGAGGTGGGGCAGATACGCAGTATTTT. Together with reference TRBV5-4 and TRBJ2-3, the CDR3 gives the full variable domain: ETGVTQSPTHLIKTRGQQVTLRCSSQSGHNTVSWYQQALGQGPQFIFQYYREEENGRGNFPPRFSGLQFPNYSSELNVNALELDDSALYLCASSLEVAGGGADTQYFGPGTRLTVL.

The V and J genes are TRBV28 and TRBJ1-2; possibly TRBD1 for D (6 bases). V was clipped by 7 bases and J by 2 bases, with 14 bases between them. The germline V gene has CDR1 MDHEN and CDR2 SYDVKM. This CDR3 is 14 amino acids long. The CDR3 sequence: CASNVQGRNYGYTF. The CDR3 DNA sequence: TGTGCCAGCAATGTACAGGGAAGGAACTATGGCTACACCTTC.

The J gene is TRBJ2-7, the V gene TRBV2; D tentatively fits TRBD1 or TRBD2 (6 bases each). With 3 bases removed from V and 2 bases from J, the gap between germline ends came to 11 bases. Germline V gene lookup returns CDR1 SNHLY and CDR2 FYNNEI. The CDR3 contains 14 residues. CDR3 coding DNA: TGTGCCAGCAGTGATAGAGGGGGGCCCTACGAGCAGTACTTC. Its translation is CASSDRGGPYEQYF. Drawing the rest from reference TRBV2 and TRBJ2-7, the complete variable domain is EPEVTQTPSHQVTQMGQEVILRCVPISNHLYFYWYRQILGQKVEFLVSFYNNEISEKSEIFDDQFSVERPDGSNFTLKIRSTKLEDSAMYFCASSDRGGPYEQYFGPGTRLTVT.

The rearrangement joins TRBV5-4 to TRBJ2-3; TRBD1 might be the D (6 bases). CDR3 length: 14 residues. The germline V gene encodes CDR1 SGHNT and CDR2 YYREEE (reference sequence). Trimming cost V 5 bases and J 3 bases, with 13 bases left between them. As DNA, the CDR3 is TGTGCCAGCAGGGGAGACAGGCCGACAGATACGCAGTATTTT. Translated, it gives CASRGDRPTDTQYF. Supplemented by reference TRBV5-4 and TRBJ2-3, the full variable domain reads ETGVTQSPTHLIKTRGQQVTLRCSSQSGHNTVSWYQQALGQGPQFIFQYYREEENGRGNFPPRFSGLQFPNYSSELNVNALELDDSALYLCASRGDRPTDTQYFGPGTRLTVL.

The rearrangement links TRBV9 to TRBJ2-7; unclear D gene. With 3 bases removed from V and 0 bases from J, the gap between germline ends came to 13 bases. Germline V CDR1 and CDR2: SGDLS, YYNGEE. There are 15 residues in the CDR3. The CDR3 nucleotides are TGTGCCAGCAGCGGAGGTAGTGATCCCTCCTACGAGCAGTACTTC. Translating it yields CASSGGSDPSYEQYF.

Here the CDR3 DNA reads TGTGCCTGGAGTCCAATCCGGGCCCCCCGGTTGTACAATGAGCAGTTCTTC. It translates to CAWSPIRAPRLYNEQFF. The rearrangement joins TRBV30 to TRBJ2-1; D is undetermined. Trimming removed 2 bases at V and 4 bases at J, with 21 bases between. Germline-derived CDR1 and CDR2 are GTSNPN and SVGIG (reference sequence). CDR3 length: 17 amino acids. The full variable domain, with the rest looked up from reference TRBV30 and TRBJ2-1, is SQTIHQWPATLVQPVGSPLSLECTVEGTSNPNLYWYRQAAGRGLQLLFYSVGIGQISSEVPQNLSASRPQDRQFILSSKKLLLSDSGFYLCAWSPIRAPRLYNEQFFGPGTRLTVL.

This clone was observed a handful of times. The chain recombines TRBV5-1 with TRBJ1-3; 9 positions match TRBD1. Germline V gene data show CDR1 as SGHRS and CDR2 as YFSETQ. V was clipped by 4 bases and J by 7 bases; unmatched bases: 9. This CDR3 contains 15 residues. The CDR3: CASSRPDRGGNTIYF. The CDR3 DNA reads as TGCGCCAGCAGCCGGCCGGACAGGGGAGGGAACACCATATATTTT.

This rearrangement joins TRBV6-5 to TRBJ2-5; 8 positions match TRBD2. With V trimmed by 6 bases and J by 3 bases, 9 bases remained unmatched. CDR1 MNHEY and CDR2 SVGAGI come from the germline V gene. This CDR3 is 15 amino acids long. The CDR3 nucleotides are TGTGCCAGCAGAACATCTCTAGCGGGTGAAGAGACCCAGTACTTC. This gives the protein CASRTSLAGEETQYF.

This chain connects TRBV7-2 to TRBJ2-1; 9 bases line up with TRBD2. V shed 5 bases, J shed 13 bases, and the junction held 12 bases outside the gene matches. This CDR3 spans 14 amino acids. Germline V gene data show CDR1 as SGHTA and CDR2 as FQGNSA. CDR3 protein: CASSLLGGRATQFF. CDR3 nucleotide sequence: TGTGCCAGCAGCCTCCTAGGCGGGAGGGCTACCCAGTTCTTC.

For the CDR3, the DNA is TGTGCCACCGGAGACAGGGGCCTCACTGAAGCTTTCTTT. Translated, it gives CATGDRGLTEAFF. This chain uses TRBV19 with TRBJ1-1; 8 nucleotides line up with TRBD1. Germline assignment: CDR1 LNHDA and CDR2 SQIVND (reference sequence). V lost 10 bases to trimming and J lost 4 bases; unmatched junction nucleotides: 8. This CDR3 has 13 amino acids.

A word on this clone: At one boundary the junction diverges from the germline segment, which might be a read error. V is TRBV7-2 and J is TRBJ1-1; 7 bases match TRBD1. Germline V gene lookup returns CDR1 SGHTA and CDR2 FQGNSA. The CDR3 spans 14 residues. The CDR3 DNA reads TGCGCCAGCAGCTCGCGACAGGGCGACACTGAAGCTTTCTTT. Translation gives CASSSRQGDTEAFF. The whole variable domain, filled in from reference TRBV7-2 and TRBJ1-1, reads GAGVSQSPSNKVTEKGKDVELRCDPISGHTALYWYRQSLGQGLEFLIYFQGNSAPDKSGLPSDRFSAERTGGSVSTLTIQRTQQEDSAVYLCASSSRQGDTEAFFGQGTRLTVV.

The chain has TRBV5-1 and TRBJ1-1; no firm D call. The CDR3 extends over 14 amino acids. Trimming shortened V by 2 bases and J by 0 bases, and 8 bases separated the two germline ends. Germline CDR1 reads SGHRS; CDR2 reads YFSETQ. The CDR3 DNA sequence: TGCGCCAGCAGCTTTGACGGGCTGAACACTGAAGCTTTCTTT. Translated: CASSFDGLNTEAFF.

The CDR3 DNA reads as TGCGCCAGCAGCCTTGGACAGGGAATCGCCAATGAGCAGTTCTTC. It codes for CASSLGQGIANEQFF. The chain joins TRBV4-1 to TRBJ2-1; the match to TRBD1 covers 8 bases. V shed 4 bases, J shed 6 bases, and the junction held 8 bases outside the gene matches. CDR1 is MGHRA and CDR2 is YSYEKL in the germline V gene. The CDR3 length is 15 residues.

V usage is TRBV5-6 and J usage is TRBJ1-3, with TRBD1 as a possible D gene (6 bases). V lost 6 bases and J lost 3, with 13 bases in between. Germline V gene data show CDR1 as SGHDT and CDR2 as YYEEEE. This CDR3 comprises 14 residues. This CDR3 is CASTRQVVGNTIYF. CDR3 nucleotide sequence: TGTGCCAGCACCCGACAGGTAGTTGGAAACACCATATATTTT.

The chain uses TRBV9 and TRBJ2-3, with no clear D. Trimming pared 1 base from V and 10 bases from J, leaving 16 bases between. This CDR3 spans 14 amino acids. The germline V gene has CDR1 SGDLS and CDR2 YYNGEE. In DNA form, the CDR3 reads TGTGCCAGCAGCGTACGGGCCAGTTTGGGTTCGCAGTATTTT. Its protein is CASSVRASLGSQYF.

This clone was observed once. This sample includes further DNA sequences coding for the same CDR3. This sequence joins TRBV30 and TRBJ2-5, with TRBD2 as a possible D gene (5 bases). Trimming removed 0 bases at V and 4 bases at J, with 6 bases between. From germline, CDR1 is GTSNPN and CDR2 SVGIG (reference sequence). The CDR3 extends over 12 amino acids. In nucleotides, the CDR3 is TGTGCCTGGAGTGTACTAGGAGAGACCCAGTACTTC. It encodes CAWSVLGETQYF.

The rearrangement joins TRBV18 to TRBJ2-3, with 7 bases fitting TRBD1. The CDR3 is made up of 16 amino acids. J gave up 0 bases and V 1 base, and 4 bases lay outside the gene matches. CDR1 is KGHSH, CDR2 LQKENI, per germline. CDR3 loop: CASSPQTGQSTDTQYF. The CDR3 DNA follows: TGTGCCAGCTCACCACAGACAGGGCAAAGCACAGATACGCAGTATTTT.

The chain links TRBV5-6 to TRBJ2-7, with 9 bases matching TRBD1. With V trimmed by 3 bases and J by 8 bases, 3 bases remained unmatched. CDR1 and CDR2 from the germline V gene are SGHDT and YYEEEE. This CDR3 contains 12 residues. CDR3 bases: TGTGCCAGCAGCTGGGACAGGGTCCAGCAGTACTTC. Residues: CASSWDRVQQYF.

The gene calls are TRBV29-1 and TRBJ2-2, with D possibly called TRBD1 or TRBD2 (5 bases each). V shed 6 bases and J shed 7 bases, with 6 bases lying between them. The CDR3 runs to 10 residues. Germline assignment: CDR1 SQVTM and CDR2 ANQGSEA. The CDR3 DNA reads TGCAGCGTGGGGGACGGGGAGCTGTTTTTT. Amino acids: CSVGDGELFF.

The chain joins TRBV9 to TRBJ2-3; 7 bases agree with TRBD2. The V gene end was trimmed by 2 bases and the J gene end by 0 bases; junction bases not matched to a gene: 3. The germline CDR1 and CDR2 sequences are SGDLS and YYNGEE. This CDR3 has 15 residues. The CDR3 region has the DNA TGTGCCAGCAGCGTTACCGGGGGGAGCACAGATACGCAGTATTTT. Translated, it gives CASSVTGGSTDTQYF.

This clone has more than one count but fewer than ten. This chain links TRBV28 with TRBJ1-2; D not resolved. The V end lost 7 bases, the J end lost 3 bases, and 9 bases lay between the germline ends. Germline-derived CDR1 and CDR2 are MDHEN and SYDVKM. This CDR3 has 12 amino acids. CDR3 in amino acids: CASTDRYYGYTF. The CDR3 nucleotides are TGTGCCAGCACCGACCGGTACTATGGCTACACCTTC.

This clone was detected only a few times. DNA for the CDR3: TGTGCCGCCCAGACGGACCTCAGGTCAGGGTATGAGCAGTTCTTC. This gives the protein CAAQTDLRSGYEQFF. The rearrangement uses TRBV7-9 and TRBJ2-1; D possibly corresponds to TRBD1 (5 bases). Trimming took 11 bases from V and 8 from J, leaving 25 bases between them. The CDR3 covers 15 residues. Germline V gene sequence: CDR1 SEHNR, CDR2 FQNEAQ (reference sequence). Full variable domain (outside the CDR3, taken from reference TRBV7-9 and TRBJ2-1): DTGVSQNPRHKITKRGQNVTFRCDPISEHNRLYWYRQTLGQGPEFLTYFQNEAQLEKSRLLSDRFSAERPKGSFSTLEIQRTEQGDSAMYLCAAQTDLRSGYEQFFGPGTRLTVL.

The genes are TRBV5-1 and TRBJ2-2; the D gene could be TRBD1 or TRBD2 (5 bases each). The length of the CDR3 is 15 residues. Trimming took 0 bases from V and 2 from J, leaving 8 bases between them. CDR1 is SGHRS and CDR2 is YFSETQ in the germline V gene. CDR3 in DNA: TGCGCCAGCAGCTTGGTTGGGGGAAACACCGGGGAGCTGTTTTTT. Amino acids: CASSLVGGNTGELFF.

The genes are TRBV14 and TRBJ1-4, with D uncertain. The CDR3 extends over 13 amino acids. The V end lost 1 base, the J end lost 6 bases, and 6 bases lay between the germline ends. The germline CDR1 and CDR2 sequences are SGHDN and FVKESK. The CDR3, as DNA: TGTGCCAGCAGCCAAGTTACGGATGAAAAACTGTTTTTT. Protein: CASSQVTDEKLFF. The full variable domain, rest sourced from reference TRBV14 and TRBJ1-4, is EAGVTQFPSHSVIEKGQTVTLRCDPISGHDNLYWYRRVMGKEIKFLLHFVKESKQDESGMPNNRFLAERTGGTYSTLKVQPAELEDSGVYFCASSQVTDEKLFFGSGTQLSVL.